The present entry profiles one TCR beta chain with its context. This sample is part of a study of blood T cell repertoires in COVID-19. Study as a whole: Sites in the United States, Italy and Spain provided acute and convalescent COVID-19 samples. Sample material is recorded as cDNA or gDNA derived from T cells, B-cell-depleted T cells, or PBMCs.

Germline CDR1 reads MNHEY; CDR2 reads SVGAGI. With V trimmed by 6 bases and J by 7 bases, 10 bases remained unmatched. This CDR3 contains 15 residues. In the source study's methods: Amplification from reference gene primers served as the basis for estimated nucleated cell counts. Profiled with immunoSEQ multiplex PCR; TCRdb holds only in-frame clones, not every one. The DNA gave D and trimming, while V, J and clone size come from that table. The table shows 250,000 to 300,000 clones, with 86% occurring only once. Sequences were obtained from peripheral blood. The sequence was collected from a man aged 30 to 45 with active or convalescent COVID-19. This rearrangement joins TRBV6-5 to TRBJ2-7; 12 bases are shared with TRBD2. The CDR3 DNA reads as TGTGCCAGCAGCGGAACTAGCGGGGGGCCACTTGAGCAGTACTTC. It is translated as CASSGTSGGPLEQYF.